The 10 T cell receptor beta chains below were found in one sample sequenced in a study of blood T cell repertoires in COVID-19. Measured with immunoSEQ multiplex PCR; TCRdb has only the in-frame clones, and not every one. This sample has 250,000 to 300,000 clones, with less than 85% found just once. Material: peripheral blood. These receptors all stem from a man between 60 and 70 years old who had recovered from COVID-19.

The chain uses TRBV2 and TRBJ2-3, with 9 bases that match TRBD1. The CDR3 extends over 12 amino acids. The germline CDR1 and CDR2 sequences are SNHLY and FYNNEI. Here the CDR3 reads CGTGEYTDTQYF. In DNA form, the CDR3 reads TGTGGGACAGGGGAATACACAGATACGCAGTATTTT.

The chain links TRBV10-3 to TRBJ2-7; 8 nucleotides line up with TRBD1. The CDR3 runs 12 residues. V was clipped by 8 bases and J by 5 bases; unmatched bases: 5. Germline CDR1 ENHRY, CDR2 SYGVKD. The CDR3 nucleotides read TGTGCCATCCGGACAGGGTTGGACGAGCAGTACTTC. Translating it yields CAIRTGLDEQYF.

The chain uses TRBV3-1 (or the pseudogene TRBV3-2) and TRBJ2-2; 7 bases line up with TRBD1. This CDR3 comprises 15 residues. V shed 10 bases and J 0 bases; nucleotides not matched to a gene: 8. Germline lookup yields CDR1 LGHDT and CDR2 YNNKEL (reference sequence). In DNA form, the CDR3 reads TGTGCCATCGGAAGGACAGGAGCGAACACCGGGGAGCTGTTTTTT. It codes for CAIGRTGANTGELFF.

The CDR3 reads CASTRTDNQPQHF. CDR3 nucleotides: TGTGCCAGCACCAGGACAGATAATCAGCCCCAGCATTTT. This chain uses TRBV6-5 with TRBJ1-5, with D possibly matching TRBD1 (6 bases). Germline lookup yields CDR1 MNHEY and CDR2 SVGAGI. The V end lost 7 bases, the J end lost 4 bases, and 11 bases lay between the germline ends. The CDR3 runs to 13 residues.

V gene TRBV12-3 or TRBV12-4 combines with J gene TRBJ1-6, with D perhaps TRBD1 (6 bases). There are 13 residues in the CDR3. V was trimmed by 5 bases and J by 7 bases, leaving 9 bases between them. For the CDR3, the DNA is TGTGCCAGCAGTAGCCAGGGGAATTCACCCCTCCACTTT. Its protein product is CASSSQGNSPLHF.

Regarding this clone: Compared with germline, one end of the junction differs, possibly owing to a read error. The chain combines TRBV29-1 with TRBJ2-1; TRBD2 matches 13 bases. This CDR3 spans 13 amino acids. Germline lookup yields CDR1 SQVTM and CDR2 ANQGSEA. CDR3 bases: TGCAGCGTTGAGGTGACTAGCGGGAGGCGTGGGGTCTTC. Protein sequence: CSVEVTSGRRGVF.

CDR3 residues: CASSELGQGSTGELFF. CDR3 nucleotides: TGTGCCAGCAGTGAACTGGGACAGGGGAGCACCGGGGAGCTGTTTTTT. The J gene is TRBJ2-2, the V gene TRBV6-1; 10 nucleotides agree with TRBD1. Looked up from germline, CDR1 is MNHNS and CDR2 is SASEGT. CDR3 length equals 16 residues. V lost 2 bases, J lost 4 bases, and 4 bases stayed unmatched.

This clone was seen a handful of times. The chain uses TRBV7-9 and TRBJ1-5; D gene unclear. CDR3 length: 12 amino acids. Trimming stripped 4 bases from V and 11 bases from J, with 12 bases between. The germline V gene encodes CDR1 SEHNR and CDR2 FQNEAQ (reference sequence). This CDR3 reads CASSSRLGTQHF. As DNA, the CDR3 is TGTGCCAGCAGCTCCCGGCTCGGGACCCAGCATTTT.

This chain joins TRBV6-5 and TRBJ1-3, with D uncertain. The ends were cut back, 9 bases at V and 3 bases at J, with 9 bases in the middle. This CDR3 comprises 12 residues. Germline V lookup: CDR1 MNHEY, CDR2 SVGAGI. Here the CDR3 DNA reads TGTGCCAGTACGACATATGGAAACACCATATATTTT. Translating gives CASTTYGNTIYF.

The V and J genes are TRBV6-4 and TRBJ1-6, with D perhaps TRBD1 (6 bases). The CDR3 is 15 residues long. The ends were cut back, 4 bases at V and 3 bases at J, with 10 bases in the middle. Looked up from germline, CDR1 is MRHNA and CDR2 is SNTAGT. The CDR3 reads CASSAGGLYNSPLHF. The CDR3 nucleotides read TGTGCCAGCAGTGCGGGGGGCCTCTATAATTCACCCCTCCACTTT.